A single T cell receptor (beta chain) is shown here with its context. Its target is unknown. This sample is part of a study of cytomegalovirus exposure and HLA in healthy donors. The study, taken as a whole, reports: The likely explanation for a cluster of highly shared sequence variants was sequencing artifact. Per a prior analysis, the majority of TCR beta V segments were productive roughly 87% or roughly 30% of the time.

The PCR used 60 Vbeta and 13 Jbeta primers. The protocol was immunoSEQ multiplex PCR, while the TCRdb copy is restricted to in-frame clones and leaves out a portion. The table lists roughly 190,000 clones, approximately 81% of them singletons. The CDR3 consists of 16 residues. V lost 6 bases and J lost 4; bases outside the gene matches: 12. Germline loops: CDR1 MNHEY, CDR2 SMNVEV (reference sequence). The TCR sequence derives from a man aged 50-60 years in good health and CMV-seronegative. Source material: PBMCs. This chain uses TRBV27 with TRBJ1-2, with 9 bases matching TRBD1. This chain's CDR3 is CASRLSGGDRVYGYTF. The CDR3 region has the DNA TGTGCCAGCAGACTTAGCGGGGGGGACAGGGTCTATGGCTACACCTTC.